Listed below are T cell receptor beta chains from one sample, sequenced in a study of blood T cells in healthy people across ages. MiXCR, run by TCRdb on the 5' RACE reads, gives a single entry per CDR3 protein. The repertoire holds around 990,000 distinct CDR3 sequences, with roughly two fifths as singletons. Sequencing used blood. These receptors all come from a man younger than 30 in good health. CDR3s include the opening cysteine and the closing phenylalanine or tryptophan.

v_gene	j_gene	CDR3aa
TRBV4-1	TRBJ2-7	CASSYGTGGPYQEAQYF
TRBV4-3	TRBJ2-2	CASSQRDLTGELFF
TRBV4-3	TRBJ1-2	CASSQDLQPLNYGYTF
TRBV20-1	TRBJ2-1	CSASDRGGGGAIGSYNEQFF
TRBV7-3	TRBJ2-1	CASSPGDRISYNEQFF
TRBV27	TRBJ1-4	CASSLTGRGRFSEKLFF
TRBV20-1	TRBJ2-1	CSARDQLAGETNEQFF
TRBV10-3	TRBJ1-1	CAISSGTDTEAFF
TRBV11-1	TRBJ2-3	CASSFPPGQVQDTQYF
TRBV7-9	TRBJ1-1	CASSSRQGVNTEAFF
TRBV4-3	TRBJ1-4	CASSQEVTIGSGNMGKLFF
TRBV12-3/TRBV12-4	TRBJ2-3	CASIRGISTDTQYF
TRBV5-1	TRBJ2-5	CASSLDRGRGETQYF
TRBV5-6	TRBJ2-1	CASSLWGAREFF
TRBV7-6	TRBJ2-1	CASGLRGWSSYNEQFF
TRBV20-1	TRBJ2-5	CSAGDRLYQETQYF
TRBV20-1	TRBJ2-5	CSATPGWLAGGQETQYF
TRBV19	TRBJ2-7	CASSFSGGAGQYF
TRBV6-2/TRBV6-3	TRBJ2-2	CASNSKSVGGELFF
TRBV7-2	TRBJ2-2	CASCPQTGQAGELFF
TRBV6-2/TRBV6-3	TRBJ1-6	CASSRGLGKAGSPLHF
TRBV11-2	TRBJ1-2	CASSRVGGGYTF
TRBV20-1	TRBJ2-7	CSATLAGRGGEQYF
TRBV3-1	TRBJ1-1	CASNAGHLNTEAFF
TRBV5-1	TRBJ2-4	CASSPTPTGEQYF
TRBV7-8	TRBJ2-7	CASSSDRNYPYEQYF
TRBV20-1	TRBJ1-4	CSAGIARGDEKLFF
TRBV4-1	TRBJ1-4	CASSQKGYNEKLFF
TRBV7-2	TRBJ1-4	CASSLEPRDEKLFF
TRBV25-1	TRBJ2-3	CASTPRTGDTDTQYF
TRBV7-2	TRBJ1-5	CASSLRTINQPQHF
TRBV3-1	TRBJ2-7	CASSQGGQGEQYF